This T cell receptor beta chain was recovered during a study of shared clonotypes between healthy human individuals. Splitting of each subset's genomic DNA was done evenly across several immunoSEQ plates. Libraries were prepared by immunoSEQ multiplex PCR; TCRdb keeps only in-frame clonotypes and omits some of them. This sample has 2 million to 2.5 million clones, with nearly 97% found just once. Looked up from germline, CDR1 is SQVTM and CDR2 is ANQGSEA. Trimming took off 5 bases at V and 0 bases at J, with 6 bases between the two ends. There are 12 residues in the CDR3. This TCR came from a man aged 18 to 29 in good health. The sequencing input was naive CD4+ T cells sorted from blood. Regarding subset: CD45RA+ positively selected. This chain uses TRBV29-1 with TRBJ2-3; unclear D gene. CDR3 sequence: CSVSVSTDTQYF. As DNA, the CDR3 is TGCAGCGTTTCGGTTAGCACAGATACGCAGTATTTT.